This T cell receptor beta chain appears in the sequencing data of a study of cytomegalovirus exposure and HLA in healthy donors. Study-level points and caveats: Some V segments could not be told apart, so they were left out, TRBV6-2 and TRBV6-3 among them.

The PCR ran on 60 Vbeta and 13 Jbeta primers. Study processing details: It was a later analysis that counted 75 million to 90 million unique TCR beta chains, of which 9.5 million to 14 million were shared. Measured with immunoSEQ multiplex PCR; TCRdb has only the in-frame clones, and not every one. The V and J calls and clone size come from that table; D and trimming were worked out from the DNA. The sample consists of roughly 130,000 clones, around three quarters of them appearing once. To note about this clone: Its target is unknown.

This cohort consisted of healthy bone marrow donors. V was pared by 1 base and J by 5 bases, with 10 bases between. In germline, CDR1 is SGHNT, CDR2 YYREEE (reference sequence). CDR3 length: 14 amino acids. The V and J genes are TRBV5-4 and TRBJ2-1; weak D call: TRBD2 (6 bases). The specimen sequenced was PBMCs. This TCR derives from a man aged 25 to 40 in good health and CMV-seronegative. The CDR3 spells CASSLRGTNNEQFF. CDR3 DNA: TGTGCCAGCAGCTTGCGCGGGACCAACAATGAGCAGTTCTTC.